This entry lists 16 T cell receptor beta chains sequenced from one sample in a study of T cell repertoires in cytomegalovirus infection. The antigens these receptors bind are not known. A single record per CDR3 protein comes from TCRdb applying MiXCR to the reads. The sample includes about 340,000 distinct CDR3 sequences, about 27% of them seen just once. Source: cultured PBMCs, taken from culture after CMV antigen stimulation. These receptors came from a human donor in good health (CMV status not recorded). Some clones in this sample may be carry-over from other donors' samples.

Many counts were recorded for this clonotype. The genes are TRBV7-2 and TRBJ2-7; D remains unclear. CDR1 SGHTA and CDR2 FQGNSA come from the germline V gene. CDR3 length: 14 amino acids. The V end was cut by 2 bases, the J end by 3 bases, with 11 bases between. CDR3 sequence reads: CASSLYRHFYEQYF. The CDR3 DNA reads TGTGCCAGCAGCTTATACCGGCATTTCTACGAGCAGTACTTC.

The chain joins TRBV7-2 to TRBJ2-5, with 9 bases lining up with TRBD2. There are 16 residues in the CDR3. In germline, CDR1 is SGHTA, CDR2 FQGNSA. J was trimmed by 4 bases and V by 4 bases; bases with no gene match: 10. CDR3 in amino acids: CASSWGIGGGAETQYF. CDR3 DNA sequence: TGTGCCAGCAGCTGGGGGATTGGCGGGGGGGCAGAGACCCAGTACTTC.

This clonotype appeared a few times. The chain joins TRBV7-3 to TRBJ2-1; 8 nucleotides match TRBD2. This CDR3 region has 16 residues. The germline gives CDR1 SGHTA, CDR2 FQGTGA. V dropped 0 bases and J dropped 8; count of bases not matched to a gene: 9. The CDR3 DNA follows: TGTGCCAGCAGCTTAACCGGGAGGGCCAGCTTGTATGAGCAGTTCTTC. Its translation is CASSLTGRASLYEQFF.

The V call is TRBV30, the J call TRBJ2-1; D remains ambiguous. Trimming cost V 0 bases and J 9 bases, with 3 bases left between them. The germline CDR1 and CDR2 sequences are GTSNPN and SVGIG (reference sequence). The CDR3 covers 10 residues. The CDR3 DNA reads as TGTGCCTGGAGTGTACTTGAGCAGTTCTTC. It yields the protein CAWSVLEQFF.

This clonotype was counted at least ten times. This chain's CDR3 is CASSLDGQGGGYTF. The CDR3 DNA follows: TGTGCCAGCAGCTTAGATGGCCAAGGGGGAGGCTACACCTTC. This chain joins TRBV7-8 and TRBJ1-2; D may be TRBD1 (6 bases). This CDR3 region has 14 residues. Trimming removed 1 base from V and 8 bases from J, with 14 bases in between. Germline CDR1 is SGHVS and CDR2 is FQNEAQ.

This chain links TRBV10-3 with TRBJ2-3, with 8 bases that match TRBD1. The CDR3 is 16 amino acids. Germline CDR1 is ENHRY and CDR2 is SYGVKD. V trimming: 4 bases; J trimming: 3 bases; junction bases outside the gene matches: 9. The CDR3 sequence: CAISASDRVVTDTQYF. The CDR3, as DNA: TGTGCCATCAGTGCCTCGGACAGGGTGGTAACAGATACGCAGTATTTT.

This clonotype was picked up many times. The CDR3 here is CASSTLDDAHTFF. In nucleotides, the CDR3 is TGTGCCAGTAGTACTTTGGATGACGCTCACACTTTCTTT. The chain uses TRBV19 and TRBJ1-1; no definite D call. Germline values: CDR1 LNHDA, CDR2 SQIVND (reference sequence). The CDR3 loop spans 13 amino acids. Trimming stripped 4 bases from V and 12 bases from J, with 18 bases between.

The V call is TRBV19, the J call TRBJ2-5; D unresolved. The CDR3 has 15 residues. V lost 0 bases and J 5 bases, leaving 13 bases between the germline ends. Germline V CDR1 and CDR2: LNHDA, SQIVND (reference sequence). CDR3 region: CASSIDLENRETQYF. CDR3 sequence (DNA): TGTGCCAGTAGTATAGATCTTGAAAACCGGGAGACCCAGTACTTC.

The CDR3 loop reads CASSPAVSGGAREQFF. In DNA form, the CDR3 reads TGTGCCAGCAGCCCTGCGGTTAGCGGGGGGGCGAGGGAGCAGTTCTTC. The rearrangement uses TRBV7-6 and TRBJ2-1, with 11 nucleotides matching TRBD2. J gave up 10 bases and V 5 bases, and 13 bases lay outside the gene matches. The CDR3 has 16 residues. CDR1 and CDR2 (germline): SGHVS, FNYEAQ.

This clonotype was seen repeatedly, ten times or more. The chain joins TRBV7-2 to TRBJ1-1, with 8 bases that match TRBD1. In germline, CDR1 is SGHTA, CDR2 FQGNSA. The CDR3 runs to 15 residues. Trimming at V came to 5 bases and at J to 1 base, leaving 6 bases not matched to a gene. This CDR3 reads CASSIRDRTNTEAFF. CDR3 nucleotides: TGTGCCAGCAGCATAAGGGACAGGACGAACACTGAAGCTTTCTTT.

This clonotype showed up just a few times. The rearrangement joins TRBV27 to TRBJ2-5, with 9 bases matching TRBD2. Trimming removed 4 bases from V and 5 bases from J; junction bases left unmatched: 5. CDR3 length: 14 amino acids. Per the germline V gene, CDR1 is MNHEY and CDR2 is SMNVEV (reference sequence). The CDR3 DNA follows: TGTGCCAGCAGTTCCCATAGCGGGGGTGAGACCCAGTACTTC. Protein product: CASSSHSGGETQYF.

This clonotype was counted a few times. The chain links TRBV11-1 to TRBJ2-1, with 7 bases identical to TRBD2. In germline, CDR1 is SGHAT, CDR2 FQDESV (reference sequence). This CDR3 is built from 14 residues. J lost 3 bases, V lost 5 bases, and 4 bases had no gene match. CDR3 in DNA: TGTGCCAGCAGCCGGGACTACGACTACAATGAGCAGTTCTTC. Protein product: CASSRDYDYNEQFF.

The chain links TRBV7-9 to TRBJ1-6; D is perhaps TRBD1 (5 bases). The V gene's germline CDR1 is SEHNR and CDR2 FQNEAQ (reference sequence). V lost 3 bases and J 8 bases, leaving 8 bases between the germline ends. This CDR3 is built from 13 residues. CDR3 bases: TGTGCCAGCAGCTTCGACAGAGATTCACCCCTCCACTTT. This encodes CASSFDRDSPLHF.

This clonotype was picked up a small number of times. Written as DNA, the CDR3 is TGTGCCACCAGTGTATCAGGTCAGCCCCAGCATTTT. Translated, it gives CATSVSGQPQHF. The chain uses TRBV24-1 and TRBJ1-5; D remains unclear. With 5 bases removed from V and 6 bases from J, the gap between germline ends came to 7 bases. This CDR3 has 12 residues. The germline V gene encodes CDR1 KGHDR and CDR2 SFDVKD.

This clonotype has a handful of counts. V gene TRBV18 combines with J gene TRBJ1-1; 12 nucleotides match TRBD1. V was pared by 4 bases and J by 3 bases, with 3 bases of the junction left unmatched. The V gene's germline CDR1 is KGHSH and CDR2 LQKENI. The length of the CDR3 is 15 residues. CDR3 DNA: TGTGCCAGCTCACTTGGGACAGGGGGCCACACTGAAGCTTTCTTT. This sequence encodes CASSLGTGGHTEAFF.

This clonotype was seen ten or more times. The chain is built from TRBV12-3 or TRBV12-4 and TRBJ1-1; D might be TRBD1 (5 bases). The CDR3 loop spans 13 amino acids. Trimming cost V 3 bases and J 1 base, with 6 bases left between them. For the CDR3, the DNA is TGTGCCAGCAGTTTTCAGGGGAACACTGAAGCTTTCTTT. Translated: CASSFQGNTEAFF.